These 21 T cell receptor beta chains originate from one sample sequenced in a study of Ad26.COV2.S vaccination and SARS-CoV-2 variants. Produced via immunoSEQ multiplex PCR; TCRdb's table is partial and in-frame only. The data contain 100,000 or so clones, about 78% of them singletons. The source was peripheral blood, collected after recovery from COVID-19. Receptors were obtained from a human donor who had recovered from COVID-19.

The gene calls are TRBV29-1 and TRBJ2-3; a possible D gene is TRBD1 (5 bases). Germline V gives CDR1 SQVTM, CDR2 ANQGSEA. Trimming removed 8 bases at V and 0 bases at J, with 15 bases between. The CDR3 is 14 amino acids. As DNA, the CDR3 is TGCAGCACATCCAATGGGGCGAGCACAGATACGCAGTATTTT. Translation: CSTSNGASTDTQYF.

V gene TRBV5-1 combines with J gene TRBJ2-5; no reliable D call. CDR1 SGHRS and CDR2 YFSETQ come from the germline V gene. The CDR3 length is 14 residues. Trimming took 0 bases from V and 3 from J, leaving 9 bases between them. CDR3 protein: CASSLGQPKETQYF. CDR3 sequence (DNA): TGCGCCAGCAGCTTGGGTCAGCCCAAAGAGACCCAGTACTTC.

The rearrangement links TRBV28 to TRBJ2-7; the D is unclear. The CDR3 is 15 amino acids. Trimming removed 3 bases from V and 0 bases from J, with 12 bases in between. CDR1 is MDHEN and CDR2 is SYDVKM in the germline V gene. CDR3 sequence reads: CASSLGRLASYEQYF. Here the CDR3 DNA reads TGTGCCAGCAGTTTGGGCAGACTTGCCTCCTACGAGCAGTACTTC.

The chain has TRBV28 and TRBJ1-2; no firm D call. In germline, CDR1 is MDHEN, CDR2 SYDVKM. V lost 2 bases to trimming and J lost 8 bases, with 9 bases between them. The CDR3 is made up of 12 amino acids. CDR3 nucleotides: TGTGCCAGCAGTTTAAATGTCGGAGGCTACACCTTC. Translation gives CASSLNVGGYTF.

The chain recombines TRBV7-9 with TRBJ1-6; no firm D call. Per the germline V gene, CDR1 is SEHNR and CDR2 is FQNEAQ (reference sequence). This CDR3 spans 15 amino acids. V lost 1 base and J 8 bases, leaving 12 bases between the germline ends. In DNA, the CDR3 is TGTGCCAGCAGCTTAGAGCCCTTCGGGGATTCACCCCTCCACTTT. Translation gives CASSLEPFGDSPLHF.

The rearrangement joins TRBV6-6 to TRBJ1-5, with D uncertain. Germline lookup yields CDR1 MNHNY and CDR2 SVGAGI (reference sequence). Trimming cost V 0 bases and J 6 bases, with 9 bases left between them. This CDR3 is built from 14 residues. The CDR3 nucleotides are TGTGCCAGCAGTTACTCGGGAGGTACTCAGCCCCAGCATTTT. Encoded protein: CASSYSGGTQPQHF.

The CDR3 loop is CASSLTGQAGANVLTF. The CDR3 nucleotides are TGTGCCAGCAGCTTAACTGGTCAGGCTGGGGCCAACGTCCTGACTTTC. The V gene is TRBV7-3, the J gene TRBJ2-6; D gene uncertain. CDR1 and CDR2 from the germline V gene are SGHTA and FQGTGA. V was shortened by 0 bases and J by 2 bases, with 8 bases between the two germline ends. This CDR3 contains 16 residues.

The genes are TRBV6-6 and TRBJ1-4; no reliable D call. The V gene's germline CDR1 is MNHNY and CDR2 SVGAGI (reference sequence). The CDR3 length is 16 residues. The V end was cut by 2 bases, the J end by 1 base, with 11 bases between. Here the CDR3 DNA reads TGTGCCAGCAGTTACACCCCGGAAGGAACTAATGAAAAACTGTTTTTT. It translates to CASSYTPEGTNEKLFF.

This rearrangement joins TRBV9 to TRBJ1-6; 11 bases align to TRBD1. This CDR3 contains 14 residues. From germline, CDR1 is SGDLS and CDR2 YYNGEE. The J segment lost 19 bases and the V segment lost 3 bases, leaving 12 bases of the junction unmatched. The CDR3 loop is CASSDWTGGRILHF. In DNA form, the CDR3 reads TGTGCCAGCAGCGACTGGACAGGGGGCAGGATTTTACACTTT. The full variable domain, with the rest looked up from reference TRBV9 and TRBJ1-6, is DSGVTQTPKHLITATGQRVTLRCSPRSGDLSVYWYQQSLDQGLQFLIQYYNGEERAKGNILERFSAQQFPDLHSELNLSSLELGDSALYFCASSDWTGGRILHFGNGTRLTVT.

This clone was seen just once. The rearrangement uses TRBV5-1 and TRBJ2-3, with unresolved D. The CDR3 sequence is 14 residues long. The germline V and J ends were trimmed by 1 base and 2 bases, with 8 bases remaining between them. Germline V lookup: CDR1 SGHRS, CDR2 YFSETQ. The DNA for the CDR3 is TGCGCCAGCAGCTTGTCAGACTCCACAGATACGCAGTATTTT. Its protein is CASSLSDSTDTQYF.

This clone was counted once. The chain combines TRBV11-2 with TRBJ1-2; no firm D call. From germline, CDR1 is SGHAT and CDR2 FQNNGV. This CDR3 is built from 15 residues. Trimming left V 2 bases short and J 7 bases short, with 17 bases between. The CDR3 protein is CASSLLPRQLVGYTF. For the CDR3, the DNA is TGTGCCAGCAGCTTACTCCCCCGACAATTGGTTGGCTACACCTTC.

The genes are TRBV2 and TRBJ2-1; tentative D call: TRBD2 (5 bases). The ends were cut back, 8 bases at V and 0 bases at J, with 11 bases in the middle. Per the germline V gene, CDR1 is SNHLY and CDR2 is FYNNEI. CDR3 length equals 14 residues. CDR3 residues: CASFPSRSYNEQFF. CDR3 coding DNA: TGTGCCAGCTTCCCTAGCCGCTCCTACAATGAGCAGTTCTTC.

This clone was seen once. CDR3 residues: CASSLVGTRVAEAFF. In DNA form, the CDR3 reads TGCGCCAGCAGCTTGGTAGGGACTCGAGTCGCTGAAGCTTTCTTT. V usage is TRBV5-1 and J usage is TRBJ1-1, with D possibly being TRBD1 (5 bases). CDR1 is SGHRS and CDR2 is YFSETQ in the germline V gene. V lost 0 bases and J lost 6, with 15 bases in between. The CDR3 extends over 15 amino acids. The whole variable domain, filled in from reference TRBV5-1 and TRBJ1-1, reads KAGVTQTPRYLIKTRGQQVTLSCSPISGHRSVSWYQQTPGQGLQFLFEYFSETQRNKGNFPGRFSGRQFSNSRSEMNVSTLELGDSALYLCASSLVGTRVAEAFFGQGTRLTVV.

In DNA, the CDR3 is TGTGCCATCCAGCCATACCGCCGCGAAGGCGATGGCTACACCTTC. Residues: CAIQPYRREGDGYTF. The V and J genes are TRBV28 and TRBJ1-2; D gene ambiguous. Trimming pared 10 bases from V and 6 bases from J, leaving 24 bases between. The V gene's germline CDR1 is MDHEN and CDR2 SYDVKM. The CDR3 sequence is 15 residues long.

The chain carries TRBV15 and TRBJ2-5, with D maybe TRBD2 (5 bases). V was trimmed by 0 bases and J by 7 bases, leaving 15 bases between them. CDR3 length: 15 residues. Germline CDR1 reads LNHNV; CDR2 reads YYDKDF (reference sequence). This chain's CDR3 is CATSRDRLPGGTQYF. CDR3 in DNA: TGTGCCACCAGCAGAGATCGACTACCAGGCGGGACCCAGTACTTC. The variable domain in full, completed from reference TRBV15 and TRBJ2-5, reads DAMVIQNPRYQVTQFGKPVTLSCSQTLNHNVMYWYQQKSSQAPKLLFHYYDKDFNNEADTPDNFQSRRPNTSFCFLDIRSPGLGDTAMYLCATSRDRLPGGTQYFGPGTRLLVL.

This clone was found many times. The chain joins TRBV19 to TRBJ1-5; no clear D. Germline values: CDR1 LNHDA, CDR2 SQIVND (reference sequence). CDR3 length equals 14 residues. Trimming shortened V by 9 bases and J by 4 bases, and 16 bases separated the two germline ends. CDR3 DNA: TGTGCCAGCCGTCACCAGGAGAGAAATCAGCCCCAGCATTTT. This codes for CASRHQERNQPQHF.

V is TRBV24-1 and J is TRBJ2-2; TRBD1 matches at 10 bases. This CDR3 is built from 16 residues. Germline trimming cut 7 bases from V and 6 bases from J; bases unmatched to any gene: 10. Germline V gene data show CDR1 as KGHDR and CDR2 as SFDVKD. This CDR3 is CATSARQGALAGELFF. In DNA, the CDR3 is TGTGCCACCAGCGCAAGACAGGGGGCGTTGGCCGGGGAGCTGTTTTTT.

The rearrangement joins TRBV3-1 (or the pseudogene TRBV3-2) to TRBJ1-2, with D possibly TRBD1 on 6 matching bases. CDR3 size: 14 residues. CDR1 LGHDT and CDR2 YNNKEL come from the germline V gene (reference sequence). V lost 3 bases and J 4 bases, leaving 12 bases between the germline ends. Written as DNA, the CDR3 is TGTGCCAGCAGCCATCAGGAGGACAGCTATGGCTACACCTTC. This encodes CASSHQEDSYGYTF.

The V and J genes are TRBV9 and TRBJ2-3; unclear D gene. With 2 bases removed from V and 0 bases from J, the gap between germline ends came to 7 bases. Germline values: CDR1 SGDLS, CDR2 YYNGEE. The CDR3 contains 14 residues. The CDR3 reads CASSVRSSTDTQYF. CDR3 DNA sequence: TGTGCCAGCAGCGTGAGGTCTAGCACAGATACGCAGTATTTT.

V usage is TRBV7-2 and J usage is TRBJ1-2, with D unclear. The CDR3 length is 14 residues. Germline CDR1 and CDR2: SGHTA and FQGNSA. The V end was cut by 4 bases, the J end by 7 bases, with 16 bases between. The CDR3 loop reads CASSSLLGESGYTF. The CDR3 DNA reads TGTGCCAGCAGCTCTTTACTTGGAGAAAGTGGCTACACCTTC.

The V call is TRBV11-3, the J call TRBJ1-1; D perhaps matches TRBD1 (5 bases). Germline CDR1 and CDR2: SGHNT and YENEEA. The V and J ends lost 2 bases and 1 base respectively, with 14 bases between them. The CDR3 is made up of 16 amino acids. CDR3 bases: TGTGCCAGCAGCTTATCACCCGGGACTGGGAACACTGAAGCTTTCTTT. The encoded protein is CASSLSPGTGNTEAFF.